The 18 T cell receptor beta chains below come from one sample, sequenced in a study of tumor-infiltrating lymphocytes in primary liver carcinoma. Co-extracted RNA and DNA came from around 18-30 mg of unsorted bulk tissue. The authors made TCR beta cDNA from approximately 500 ng total RNA with a constant-region primer. Construction of TCR beta libraries relied on three successive nested multiplex PCR rounds employing slightly modified ARM-PCR. Amplification in the first two PCR rounds was performed using TRBV1-TRBV30 forward primers and a C-beta reverse primer for approximately 10 cycles each. TCRdb passed the multiplex PCR reads through MiXCR, listing each CDR3 protein once. The sample contains tens of thousands of distinct CDR3 sequences, around 77% of which appear only once. Material: liver tumor tissue from sampling region 5. Subset of the sample: tumor region T5, tumor centre. These receptor sequences come from a woman in her twenties or thirties with primary liver carcinoma and hepatitis B virus infection.

The V call is TRBV6-1, the J call TRBJ2-3; D gene uncertain. Trimming took off 6 bases at V and 4 bases at J, with 11 bases between the two ends. This CDR3 is 13 amino acids long. CDR1 MNHNS and CDR2 SASEGT come from the germline V gene. This CDR3 is CASSKSSPDTQYF. CDR3 DNA: TGTGCCAGCAGCAAATCCTCACCAGATACGCAGTATTTT.

This clonotype showed up many times. The chain has TRBV28 and TRBJ2-7; D may be TRBD2 (5 bases). The CDR3 has 13 residues. The germline V gene encodes CDR1 MDHEN and CDR2 SYDVKM. Between the trimmed V and J ends, which lost 6 bases and 5 bases, there was a span of 14 bases. The CDR3 reads CASRPRTRHEQYF. In DNA, the CDR3 is TGTGCCAGCAGACCACGGACTCGGCACGAGCAGTACTTC.

Remarks on this clonotype: The junction departs from the called germline gene at one end, perhaps through a read error. V gene TRBV10-3 combines with J gene TRBJ2-2, with D uncertain. Germline CDR1 reads ENHRY; CDR2 reads SYGVKD. The CDR3 length is 16 residues. The CDR3 nucleotides are TGTGCCATCAATGAGTCCCACAATTTGAACACAGGGGAGCTGTTTTTT. Translation: CAINESHNLNTGELFF.

The chain carries TRBV29-1 and TRBJ2-3, with 10 bases identical to TRBD2. J lost 14 bases, V lost 7 bases, and 24 bases had no gene match. Germline lookup yields CDR1 SQVTM and CDR2 ANQGSEA. The CDR3 contains 16 residues. The CDR3 sequence: CSASRASGSRSDTPYF. The DNA for the CDR3 is TGCAGCGCTTCCCGGGCTAGCGGGAGTAGATCAGATACACCGTATTTT.

As for this clonotype: Compared with germline, one end of the junction differs, possibly owing to a read error. V is TRBV5-5 and J is TRBJ1-6, with a tentative D call TRBD1 (5 bases). The CDR3 covers 16 residues. The germline CDR1 and CDR2 sequences are SGHKS and YYEKEE (reference sequence). The CDR3 nucleotides read TGTACCAGCAGCTTGGTCAGGGTCCCATATAATTCACCCCACCACTTT. Translating it yields CTSSLVRVPYNSPHHF.

Turning to this clonotype: At one of its ends the junction is not consistent with the germline gene, which may arise from a read error. CDR3 sequence: CDSSLWLETQYF. Written as DNA, the CDR3 is TGTGACAGCAGCTTATGGTTAGAGACTCAGTACTTC. The rearrangement joins TRBV11-2 to TRBJ2-5; no definite D call. Germline CDR1 SGHAT, CDR2 FQNNGV. The CDR3 consists of 12 residues.

In this sample, this clonotype turned up a few times. This may stem from a read error, because a much larger clone lies one nucleotide away. This CDR3 reads CASSPPSRGGTEAFF. The CDR3 DNA reads as TGTGCCAGCAGCCCTCCCTCGAGAGGTGGAACTGAAGCTTTCTTT. The chain has TRBV11-1 and TRBJ1-1; D is uncertain. CDR3 length equals 15 residues. V was cut by 5 bases and J by 5 bases, with 18 bases left in between. CDR1 is SGHAT, CDR2 FQDESV, per germline (reference sequence).

About this clonotype: One end of the junction fails to match germline, which may point to a read error. V usage is TRBV7-9 and J usage is TRBJ2-3; D possibly matches TRBD1 or TRBD2 (5 bases each). CDR1 is SEHNR and CDR2 is FQNEAQ in the germline V gene (reference sequence). The CDR3 sequence is 16 residues long. The CDR3 spells CASSSARGVSTDTRYF. In DNA form, the CDR3 reads TGTGCCAGCAGCTCTGCGCGAGGGGTTAGCACAGATACGCGGTATTTT. The whole variable domain, remainder taken from reference TRBV7-9 and TRBJ2-3, is DTGVSQNPRHKITKRGQNVTFRCDPISEHNRLYWYRQTLGQGPEFLTYFQNEAQLEKSRLLSDRFSAERPKGSFSTLEIQRTEQGDSAMYLCASSSARGVSTDTRYFGPGTRLTVL.

In the case of this clonotype: Lacking the conserved final phenylalanine or tryptophan, this CDR3 likely reflects a read error. The chain employs TRBV4-3 and TRBJ1-2; a possible D gene is TRBD1 (5 bases). CDR1 is LGHNA, CDR2 YSLEER, per germline. The CDR3 has 20 residues. V lost 1 base and J lost 0, with 24 bases in between. This CDR3 is CASSQGEGRGMTATNYGYTC. CDR3 bases: TGCGCCAGCAGCCAAGGCGAAGGAAGGGGCATGACCGCTACTAACTATGGCTACACCTGT.

On this clonotype: Given the absence of the conserved phenylalanine or tryptophan at the CDR3 end, a read error is likely. The rearrangement joins TRBV12-3 or TRBV12-4 to TRBJ2-3; the D is unclear. The length of the CDR3 is 13 residues. V lost 7 bases and J 6 bases, leaving 14 bases between the germline ends. The CDR3 DNA is TGTGCCAGCAATTATCAGTACACCGATACGCAGTATTAT. Residues: CASNYQYTDTQYY.

A word on this clonotype: A much larger clone differs by one base, so this may be a read error. The V call is TRBV2, the J call TRBJ2-2; 11 bases fit TRBD1. Per the germline V gene, CDR1 is SNHLY and CDR2 is FYNNEI. This CDR3 has 15 residues. The CDR3 DNA follows: TGTGCCAGCAGTGTGCGGGACAGGGGGGCCGGGGAGCTGGTTTTT. Translation gives CASSVRDRGAGELVF.

Worth noting for this clonotype: Germline and junction disagree at one end, which may indicate a read error. J is TRBJ2-1 and V is TRBV12-3 or TRBV12-4, with 11 bases that match TRBD2. This CDR3 has 15 residues. This chain's CDR3 is CASRMSGTSGPEQFF. The DNA for the CDR3 is TGTGCAAGCAGAATGTCCGGGACTAGCGGACCTGAGCAGTTCTTC.

For this clonotype: This may come from a read error, since a much larger clone is one base off. The chain carries TRBV9 and TRBJ1-5; D remains ambiguous. CDR1 is SGDLS, CDR2 YYNGEE, per germline. V was trimmed by 0 bases and J by 7 bases, leaving 14 bases between them. The CDR3 contains 15 residues. The CDR3 coding sequence is TGTGCCAGCAGCGTAGTACGAGGGCAATTGCAGCCCCAGCATTTT. As protein: CASSVVRGQLQPQHF. Full variable domain (remainder filled in from reference TRBV9 and TRBJ1-5): DSGVTQTPKHLITATGQRVTLRCSPRSGDLSVYWYQQSLDQGLQFLIQYYNGEERAKGNILERFSAQQFPDLHSELNLSSLELGDSALYFCASSVVRGQLQPQHFGDGTRLSIL.

Note on this clonotype: Germline is not matched at one junction end, which may reflect a read error. The chain combines TRBV6-5 with TRBJ2-5; a weak D match, TRBD2 (6 bases). Germline lookup yields CDR1 MNHEY and CDR2 SVGAGI. The CDR3 sequence is 13 residues long. Here the CDR3 DNA reads TGTGCCAGCAGTACCGACGGGGGACTGACCCAGTGCTTC. This sequence encodes CASSTDGGLTQCF.

On this clonotype itself: A junction boundary mismatches the germline segment, possibly from a read error. The chain combines TRBV29-1 with TRBJ2-2; unclear D gene. The CDR3 has 12 amino acids. Germline CDR1 SQVTM, CDR2 ANQGSEA. The DNA of the CDR3 is TGCAGTGTTGTGGCATGGAACGTGGAGCTGTTTTTT. Encoded protein: CSVVAWNVELFF.

Remarks on this clonotype: At one end, the junction sequence differs from germline, possibly due to a read error. The chain has TRBV11-2 and TRBJ1-3, with TRBD1 matching over 7 bases. The CDR3 runs to 11 residues. In germline, CDR1 is SGHAT, CDR2 FQNNGV. The CDR3 spells CPSSLGTALYF. CDR3 nucleotides: TGTCCCAGCAGTCTGGGGACAGCCCTCTATTTT.

In the case of this clonotype: No conserved phenylalanine or tryptophan ends this CDR3, so it is likely a read error. The DNA is left out, because the CDR3 cannot be placed on it with certainty; the CDR3 is given as TCRdb lists it. CDR3 amino acids: CASMERSAPLSPLHI. The chain carries TRBV6-5 and TRBJ1-6. The CDR3 has 15 residues if both end residues are counted. Germline CDR1 and CDR2: MNHEY and SVGAGI.

Concerning this clonotype itself: One end of the junction varies from germline; a read error may be responsible. This chain links TRBV10-3 with TRBJ2-5; D not certain. Looked up from germline, CDR1 is ENHRY and CDR2 is SYGVKD. The CDR3 loop spans 15 amino acids. CDR3 nucleotides: TGTGCGATCAGTGAGTCGTCTACCAGACAAGAGACCCAGTATTTC. Protein: CAISESSTRQETQYF.